The rows below give T cell receptor beta chains drawn from one sample of a study of response to subunit inactivated influenza vaccine. From the RT-PCR reads, TCRdb called clonotypes with MiXCR, one entry per CDR3 protein. The data contain more than 550,000 distinct CDR3 sequences, over 9.5% of them singletons. Sample: PBMCs from blood, taken on the day of vaccination. The receptor source for this set is a man aged 50-59 years who received an inactivated influenza vaccine. Each CDR3 is given with its conserved first and last residue. D genes are given only for firm matches. Clone size is stated in some rows and not others, as once, few, many or a class when expanded.

CDR3nt	CDR3aa	d_gene	v_gene	abundance	j_gene	len
TGTGCCAGCAGTTACTCCGGACCGAGCTATGGCTACACCTTC	CASSYSGPSYGYTF	.	TRBV6-5	many	TRBJ1-2	14
TGTGCCAGCAGCGGACAGCTCACAGATACGCAGTATTTT	CASSGQLTDTQYF	.	TRBV7-6	few	TRBJ2-3	13
TGCAGTGCTAGAGGGGTGGTGGATGAGCAGTTCTTC	CSARGVVDEQFF	.	TRBV20-1	few	TRBJ2-1	12
TGTGCCAGCAGCTTTACCGGGACAGGTACCTACGAGCAGTACTTC	CASSFTGTGTYEQYF	TRBD1	TRBV7-6	many	TRBJ2-7	15
TGTGCCAGCAGTTACTATGACGGAATCAACACTGAAGCTTTCTTT	CASSYYDGINTEAFF	.	TRBV6-2/TRBV6-3	.	TRBJ1-1	15
TGCAGCGTTGGTTTGGGGTACAGCTCCTACGAGCAGTACTTC	CSVGLGYSSYEQYF	.	TRBV29-1	many	TRBJ2-7	14
TGTGCCAGCAGTTTAGCAGGGACCCCCGTCGATACGCAGTATTTT	CASSLAGTPVDTQYF	.	TRBV12-3/TRBV12-4	.	TRBJ2-3	15
TGTGCCAGCAGCTTAAGCTTGAGTTCGAATGAGCAGTTCTTC	CASSLSLSSNEQFF	.	TRBV7-9	few	TRBJ2-1	14
TGTGCCACCACGACGGGTTTCGGACTAGCGGGAGATGAGCAGTTCTTC	CATTTGFGLAGDEQFF	TRBD2	TRBV15	.	TRBJ2-1	16
TGTGCCATCAGGACAGGCGGGTCCTATGGCTACACCTTC	CAIRTGGSYGYTF	.	TRBV10-3	few	TRBJ1-2	13
TGTGCCAGCAGCCCAGGGACTAACTCCTACGAGCAGTACTTC	CASSPGTNSYEQYF	TRBD2	TRBV11-2	.	TRBJ2-7	14
TGTGCCAGCAGCTGGTCGGGACAGGGGGCTTACGAGCAGTACTTC	CASSWSGQGAYEQYF	TRBD1	TRBV13	.	TRBJ2-7	15
TGTGCCAGCAGTTCCGGTATTGTCTCAGATACGCAGTATTTT	CASSSGIVSDTQYF	.	TRBV7-2	few	TRBJ2-3	14
TGTGCCAGTAGCCGACTCTGGGGTAGCGGGAGCGAGCAGTACTTC	CASSRLWGSGSEQYF	TRBD2	TRBV19	few	TRBJ2-7	15
TGTGCCAGCAGCTTACCTCGGCCGACTCAAATCACAGATACGCAGTATTTT	CASSLPRPTQITDTQYF	.	TRBV7-3	few	TRBJ2-3	17
TGTGCCAGCAGCTTAAGGGGCCAGGGGGCCTCCTACAATGAGCAGTTCTTC	CASSLRGQGASYNEQFF	TRBD1	TRBV11-2	many	TRBJ2-1	17
TGTGCCATCAGTGAAGGATCCCCTAGCACAGATACGCAGTATTTT	CAISEGSPSTDTQYF	.	TRBV10-3	.	TRBJ2-3	15
TGTGCCAGCACCTCGCGGATATCCGAAAAACTGTTTTTT	CASTSRISEKLFF	.	TRBV6-6	few	TRBJ1-4	13
TGTGCCAGCAGTTCCTCCGGACTTCGGGGGGGGTCCGGGGGGGAGCTGTTTTTT	CASSSSGLRGGSGGELFF	TRBD2	TRBV12-3/TRBV12-4	.	TRBJ2-2	18
TGCGCCAGCAGCTCCGGAAGCTTCTCTGGGGCCAACGTCCTGACTTTC	CASSSGSFSGANVLTF	.	TRBV5-1	.	TRBJ2-6	16
TGTGCCAGCAGCTTAGATCACTATGGCTACACCTTC	CASSLDHYGYTF	.	TRBV7-2	few	TRBJ1-2	12
TGCGCCAGCAGCTTGGCTGGTGGACAGGGGATAAGCCAGAACACCGGGGAGCTGTTTTTT	CASSLAGGQGISQNTGELFF	TRBD1	TRBV5-1	few	TRBJ2-2	20
TGTGCCAGCAGTTACCGACCAGCGGGAGCCGGGAATGAGCAGTTCTTC	CASSYRPAGAGNEQFF	TRBD2	TRBV6-2/TRBV6-3	.	TRBJ2-1	16
TGTGCCAGCAGTCCCAACAGGGGTCCTGACTATGGCTACACCTTC	CASSPNRGPDYGYTF	TRBD1	TRBV12-3/TRBV12-4	few	TRBJ1-2	15
TGCAGCGCTGGGGGAGCGTCCGGTGAGCAGTTCTTC	CSAGGASGEQFF	.	TRBV29-1	few	TRBJ2-1	12
TGTGCCAGCAGTTTAGGCGGTACTCAGAGATCCGACCAAGAGACCCAGTACTTC	CASSLGGTQRSDQETQYF	.	TRBV12-3/TRBV12-4	few	TRBJ2-5	18
TGTGCCAGCAGCCCATGGCTAGCGGGAGGCCTTTACTACGAGCAGTACTTC	CASSPWLAGGLYYEQYF	TRBD2	TRBV7-9	few	TRBJ2-7	17
TGTGCCATCAGTGTCGGAGCTAAAGAGACCCAGTACTTC	CAISVGAKETQYF	.	TRBV10-3	few	TRBJ2-5	13
TGTGCCAGCAGGCCGGGGACAGGGGAGACCCAGTACTTC	CASRPGTGETQYF	TRBD1	TRBV7-9	.	TRBJ2-5	13
TGTGCCAGCAGCTGGCTGGCGGGGGGGGCTGACAATCAGCCCCAGCATTTT	CASSWLAGGADNQPQHF	.	TRBV7-8	.	TRBJ1-5	17
TGCAGTGCCGGGACAGCTAGCACAGATACGCAGTATTTT	CSAGTASTDTQYF	TRBD1	TRBV20-1	few	TRBJ2-3	13
TGTGCCAGCAGCCAAGATACAGACCCCCTTTTGAATACGCAGTATTTT	CASSQDTDPLLNTQYF	.	TRBV3-1	.	TRBJ2-3	16
TGTGCCAGCAGTTTAAACCCGGGAGGTGGCTACACCTTC	CASSLNPGGGYTF	.	TRBV27	.	TRBJ1-2	13
TGTGCCATCAGCGGACAGAACTATGGCTACACCTTC	CAISGQNYGYTF	.	TRBV10-3	.	TRBJ1-2	12
TGTGCCAGCACTCTTAGCGGGGTTTACCCAGATACGCAGTATTTT	CASTLSGVYPDTQYF	TRBD2	TRBV28	few	TRBJ2-3	15
TGCAGTGCTAGAGGGGGACATTCGGGAAAGACCCAGTACTTC	CSARGGHSGKTQYF	.	TRBV20-1	.	TRBJ2-5	14
TGTGCCTGGAAGTGGCTAGCGGGAGTCGATACGCAGTATTTT	CAWKWLAGVDTQYF	TRBD2	TRBV30	.	TRBJ2-3	14
TGTGCCAGCTCACCGACAACTATGAACACTGAAGCTTTCTTT	CASSPTTMNTEAFF	.	TRBV18	.	TRBJ1-1	14
TGTGCCAGCAAAGCGGAGCCTTCCTACAATGAGCAGTTCTTC	CASKAEPSYNEQFF	.	TRBV7-8	many	TRBJ2-1	14
TGTGCCAGCAGTGACTACGGGACAACTAATGAAAAACTGTTTTTT	CASSDYGTTNEKLFF	.	TRBV25-1	few	TRBJ1-4	15
TGCGCCAGCAGCTTGGACGTCAGGGGACCTGCCGGAAACACCATATATTTT	CASSLDVRGPAGNTIYF	.	TRBV5-1	many	TRBJ1-3	17
TGCAGTGCGGGGACAGGGGCAAACTATGGCTACACCTTC	CSAGTGANYGYTF	TRBD1	TRBV20-1	few	TRBJ1-2	13
TGTGCCACCAGTGAAAAGCGGGGGGGGATCAATGAGCAGTTCTTC	CATSEKRGGINEQFF	TRBD2	TRBV24-1	.	TRBJ2-1	15
TGTGCCAGCAGCAGACCGGACAGCGCAGATACGCAGTATTTT	CASSRPDSADTQYF	.	TRBV5-5	few	TRBJ2-3	14
TGTGCCACCAGCGGTACAGGGGGCGGCAGGTACGAGCAGTACTTC	CATSGTGGGRYEQYF	TRBD1	TRBV15	.	TRBJ2-7	15
TGTGCCAGCAGCTTAACCACGTACAATGAGCAGTTCTTC	CASSLTTYNEQFF	.	TRBV7-9	.	TRBJ2-1	13